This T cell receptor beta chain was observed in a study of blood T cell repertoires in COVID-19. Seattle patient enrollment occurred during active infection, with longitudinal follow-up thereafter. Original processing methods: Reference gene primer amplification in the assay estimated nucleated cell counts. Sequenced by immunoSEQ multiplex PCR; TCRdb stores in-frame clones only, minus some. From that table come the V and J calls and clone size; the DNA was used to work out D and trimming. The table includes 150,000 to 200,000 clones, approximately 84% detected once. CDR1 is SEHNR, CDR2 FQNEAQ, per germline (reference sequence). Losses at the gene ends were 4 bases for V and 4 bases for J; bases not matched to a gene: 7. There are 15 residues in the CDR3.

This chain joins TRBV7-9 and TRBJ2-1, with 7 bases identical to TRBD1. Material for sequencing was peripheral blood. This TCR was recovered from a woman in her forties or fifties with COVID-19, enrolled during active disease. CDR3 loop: CASSSGQVLYNEQFF. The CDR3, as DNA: TGTGCCAGCAGCTCAGGACAGGTCCTTTACAATGAGCAGTTCTTC.